This section outlines one T cell receptor beta chain sequence together with its context. The sample is drawn from a study of blood T cell repertoires in COVID-19. Overall study: Acute and convalescent COVID-19 samples came from the United States, Italy and Spain. PBMCs, B-cell-depleted T cells, or T cells provided the cDNA or gDNA that made up the material.

Germline V CDR1 and CDR2: SGHRS, YFSETQ. CDR3 size: 14 residues. V was trimmed by 2 bases and J by 9 bases, leaving 16 bases between them. Original processing notes: Nucleated cell counts were estimated from reference gene primer amplification. Profiling relied on immunoSEQ multiplex PCR, and the TCRdb table lists in-frame clones only, not all of them. The D gene and trimming were derived from the DNA, and the V and J assignments and clone size from that table. The profile shows roughly 110,000 clones, about 82% of them singletons. This receptor was obtained from a man of 80 years or more with COVID-19, enrolled during active disease. Sample: peripheral blood. The gene calls are TRBV5-1 and TRBJ2-3; D may be TRBD1 (5 bases). The CDR3, as DNA: TGCGCCAGCAGCTTCTCCGGGTCTGCAGGGACGCAGTATTTT. It yields the protein CASSFSGSAGTQYF.